The 4 T cell receptor beta chains below come from one sample, sequenced in a study of T cells after yellow fever vaccination. Via MiXCR, TCRdb re-called the 5' RACE reads, giving one row per CDR3 protein. The data show some 290,000 distinct CDR3 sequences, 9.5% to 12% seen once. The sequencing here drew on CD4+ T cells sorted from PBMCs, taken 45 days after the yellow fever booster vaccination. These receptors all stem from a man between 18 and 35 years old who received the YFV17D yellow fever vaccine.

The chain employs TRBV4-1 and TRBJ1-5; TRBD1 matches at 8 bases. The CDR3 covers 17 residues. Losses at the gene ends were 3 bases for V and 3 bases for J; bases not matched to a gene: 10. Germline values: CDR1 MGHRA, CDR2 YSYEKL. This CDR3 reads CASSQGGTGSINQPQHF. The CDR3 DNA follows: TGCGCCAGCAGCCAGGGGGGGACAGGTTCTATCAATCAGCCCCAGCATTTT.

The V call is TRBV7-2, the J call TRBJ2-5; the D gene is possibly TRBD2 (6 bases). From germline, CDR1 is SGHTA and CDR2 FQGNSA. The CDR3 loop spans 15 amino acids. The V end lost 1 base, the J end lost 4 bases, and 13 bases lay between the germline ends. CDR3 in DNA: TGTGCCAGCAGCTTAGGAGGAGCTAGCGCAGAGACCCAGTACTTC. It encodes CASSLGGASAETQYF.

V usage is TRBV20-1 and J usage is TRBJ2-2, with 11 positions matching TRBD2. Germline V gene data show CDR1 as DFQATT and CDR2 as SNEGSKA (reference sequence). This CDR3 is built from 18 residues. J lost 0 bases, V lost 0 bases, and 6 bases had no gene match. This CDR3 reads CSARDGTSGGANTGELFF. CDR3 DNA sequence: TGCAGTGCTAGAGACGGTACTAGCGGGGGCGCGAACACCGGGGAGCTGTTTTTT.

The sample holds many counts of this clonotype. The chain employs TRBV12-3 or TRBV12-4 and TRBJ1-2; perhaps TRBD1 as D (6 bases). V gave up 6 bases and J gave up 2 bases, with 13 bases separating them. There are 14 residues in the CDR3. CDR3 residues: CASSQGQLNYGYTF. For the CDR3, the DNA is TGTGCCAGCAGCCAAGGACAGCTCAACTATGGCTACACCTTC.